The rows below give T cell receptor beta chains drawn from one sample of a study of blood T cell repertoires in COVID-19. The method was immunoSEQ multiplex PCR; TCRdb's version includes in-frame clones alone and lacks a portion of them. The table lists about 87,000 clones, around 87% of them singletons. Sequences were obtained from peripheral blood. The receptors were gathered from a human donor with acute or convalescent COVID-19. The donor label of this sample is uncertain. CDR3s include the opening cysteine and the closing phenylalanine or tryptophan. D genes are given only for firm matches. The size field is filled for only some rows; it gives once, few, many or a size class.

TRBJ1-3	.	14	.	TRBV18	TGTGCCAGCAAACAGGGATCTATTGGAAACACCATATATTTT	CASKQGSIGNTIYF
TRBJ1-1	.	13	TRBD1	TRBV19	TGTGCCACCTGGACAGGAGGGAACACTGAAGCTTTCTTT	CATWTGGNTEAFF
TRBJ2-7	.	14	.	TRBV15	TGTGCCACCAAAGGCGACTTACACTCCTACGAGCAGTACTTC	CATKGDLHSYEQYF
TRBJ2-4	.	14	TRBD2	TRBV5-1	TGCGCCAGCAGCCGGACTAGCGGGGAGCACATTCAGTACTTC	CASSRTSGEHIQYF
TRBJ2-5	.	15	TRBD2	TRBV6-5	TGTGCCAGCAGCGCGGGGGTGACTAGCGCAGAGACCCAGTACTTC	CASSAGVTSAETQYF
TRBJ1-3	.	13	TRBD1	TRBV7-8	TGTGCCAGCAGCTCGGACAGGGGAAACACCATATATTTT	CASSSDRGNTIYF
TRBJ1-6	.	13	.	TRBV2	TGTGCCAGCAGTATCAGGGATGATTCACCCCTCCACTTT	CASSIRDDSPLHF
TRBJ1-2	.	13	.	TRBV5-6	TGTGCCAGCAGCGTTGACAGCAACTATGGCTACACCTTC	CASSVDSNYGYTF
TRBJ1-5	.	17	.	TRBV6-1	TGTGCCAGCAGTGAACCAGAGCTAGCTTATAGCAATCAGCCCCAGCATTTT	CASSEPELAYSNQPQHF
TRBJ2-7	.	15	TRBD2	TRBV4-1	TGCGCCAGCAGCCGATGGACTAGCGGAGTCTACGAGCAGTACTTC	CASSRWTSGVYEQYF
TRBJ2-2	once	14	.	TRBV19	TGTGCCAGTAGGGAGGGCGGCGACACCGGGGAGCTGTTTTTT	CASREGGDTGELFF
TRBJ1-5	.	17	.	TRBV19	TGTGCCAGTAGCCCGGTACAGGGCGGAATGAGCAATCAGCCCCAGCATTTT	CASSPVQGGMSNQPQHF
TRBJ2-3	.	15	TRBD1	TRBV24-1	TGTGCCACCAGTGATACAGGGGGCGGGCATGTTGGGCAGTATTTT	CATSDTGGGHVGQYF
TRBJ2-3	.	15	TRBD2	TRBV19	TGTGCCAGTAGTATACTAGCGGGGGGCACAGATACGCAGTATTTT	CASSILAGGTDTQYF
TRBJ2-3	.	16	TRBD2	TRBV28	TGTGCCAGCAGTTCGGGACTAGCGGGTTTCACAGATACGCAGTATTTT	CASSSGLAGFTDTQYF
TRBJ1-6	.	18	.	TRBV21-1	TGTGCCAGCAGCAAAGCCGGGACAGTAAGCTCCTATAATTCACCCCTCCACTTT	CASSKAGTVSSYNSPLHF
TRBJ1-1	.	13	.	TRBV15	TGTGCCACCTCCACAGGCCGGTACACTGAAGCTTTCTTT	CATSTGRYTEAFF
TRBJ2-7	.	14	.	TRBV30	TGTGCCTGGAGTCGGTCGGTCGAGTTGCTCGAGCAGTACTTC	CAWSRSVELLEQYF
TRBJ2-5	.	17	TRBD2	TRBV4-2	TGTGCCAGCAGCCAACAGACTAGCGGGGGGGCCGGAGAGACCCAGTACTTC	CASSQQTSGGAGETQYF
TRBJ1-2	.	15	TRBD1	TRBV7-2	TGTGCCAGCAGCTTCACCTCCGGCAGGGGGAATGGCTACACCTTC	CASSFTSGRGNGYTF
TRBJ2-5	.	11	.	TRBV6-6	TGTGCCAGCAGTCCCAAAGAGACCCAGTACTTC	CASSPKETQYF
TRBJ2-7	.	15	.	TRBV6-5	TGTGCCAGCAGTATGGCCCCGGACACCTCCTACGAGCAGTACTTC	CASSMAPDTSYEQYF
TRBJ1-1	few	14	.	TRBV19	TGTGCCAGTAGTATGTATGGCCTGAACACTGAAGCTTTCTTT	CASSMYGLNTEAFF
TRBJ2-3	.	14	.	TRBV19	TGTGCCAGTAGTATCATGACAGACACAGATACGCAGTATTTT	CASSIMTDTDTQYF
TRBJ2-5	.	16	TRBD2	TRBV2	TGTGCCAGCAGTGAATTGAGAGCGGGGAGTCGGGAGACCCAGTACTTC	CASSELRAGSRETQYF
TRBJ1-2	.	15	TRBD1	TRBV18	TGTGCCAGCTCACGTAAGGACAGGGAATTCTATGGCTACACCTTC	CASSRKDREFYGYTF
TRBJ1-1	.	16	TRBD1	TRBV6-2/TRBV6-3	TGTGCCAGCAGTGGACAGGCCTTTTTTGGGAACACTGAAGCTTTCTTT	CASSGQAFFGNTEAFF
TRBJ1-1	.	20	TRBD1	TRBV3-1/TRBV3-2	TGTGCCAGCAGCCGCCTCCCGGGACAGGTTACTAGGGGAGTTACTACTGAAGCTTTCTTT	CASSRLPGQVTRGVTTEAFF
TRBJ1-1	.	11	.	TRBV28	TGTGCCAGCAGTTTCGACACTGAAGCTTTCTTT	CASSFDTEAFF
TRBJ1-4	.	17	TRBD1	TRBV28	TGTGCCAGCAGTGCCCGACAGGGGCCTTTGACTAATGAAAAACTGTTTTTT	CASSARQGPLTNEKLFF
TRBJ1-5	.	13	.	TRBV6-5	TGTGCCAGCAGCCCCCTTGGAGGCCAGCCCCAGCATTTT	CASSPLGGQPQHF
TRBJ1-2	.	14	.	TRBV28	TGTGCCAGCAGTGGGGGGGGACACAACTATGGCTACACCTTC	CASSGGGHNYGYTF
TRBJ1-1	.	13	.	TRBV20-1	TGCAGTGCTAGTGAGCGATCGGGGACTGAAGCTTTCTTT	CSASERSGTEAFF
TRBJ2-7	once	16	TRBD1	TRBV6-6	TGTGCCAGCAGTAAACCCCCGGGACAGGGGGCCTACGAGCAGTACTTC	CASSKPPGQGAYEQYF
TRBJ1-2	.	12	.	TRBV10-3	TGTGCCATCAGTGAGGACAGAACTGGCTACACCTTC	CAISEDRTGYTF
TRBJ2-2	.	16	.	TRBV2	TGTGCCAGCATCCTTGACAGGTTAACGAACACCGGGGAGCTGTTTTTT	CASILDRLTNTGELFF